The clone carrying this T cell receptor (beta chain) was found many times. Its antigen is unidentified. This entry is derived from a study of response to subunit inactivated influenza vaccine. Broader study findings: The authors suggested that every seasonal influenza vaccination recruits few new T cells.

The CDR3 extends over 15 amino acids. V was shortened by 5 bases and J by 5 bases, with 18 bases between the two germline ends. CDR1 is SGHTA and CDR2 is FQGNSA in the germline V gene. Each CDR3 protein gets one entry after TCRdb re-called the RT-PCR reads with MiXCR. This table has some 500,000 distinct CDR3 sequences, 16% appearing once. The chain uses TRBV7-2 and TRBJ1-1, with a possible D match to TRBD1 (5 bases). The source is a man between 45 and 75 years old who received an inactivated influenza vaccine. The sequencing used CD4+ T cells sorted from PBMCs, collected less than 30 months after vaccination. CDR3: CASSLTGRGSTEAFF. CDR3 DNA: TGTGCCAGCAGCCTAACAGGTAGGGGTTCGACTGAAGCTTTCTTT.